This T cell receptor beta chain originates from a study of T cells expressing NK-cell markers. In the study overall: Seven of the eight sequenced donors were HCMV-seropositive; one was seronegative.

Study findings and constraints: Of CD8+ T cells, about 1.0-8% belonged to dominant NKG2C+ clonotypes in roughly 6 donors. Among a few donors, these clonotypes also ranked first in the CD3+CD56-NKG2C+ fraction.

Worth noting for this clonotype: The antigen remains undetermined.

TCRdb re-called the 5' RACE reads and catalogs CDR3 proteins one per entry, DNA excluded. This table holds about 440,000 distinct CDR3 sequences. The CDR3 runs to 19 residues. Per germline, CDR1 SQVTM and CDR2 ANQGSEA. This chain links TRBV29-1 with TRBJ2-1; TCRdb outputs TRBD2, but without DNA this stays unchecked. The sequencing sample was made of blood T cells: a sorted CD56 or NKG2C T cell subset, CD4+ or CD8+ T cells, or bulk PBMC T cells (not recorded which). The origin of this receptor is a woman between 18 and 75 years old in good health. The CDR3 protein is CSVEGGRVLAGDGYNEQFF.